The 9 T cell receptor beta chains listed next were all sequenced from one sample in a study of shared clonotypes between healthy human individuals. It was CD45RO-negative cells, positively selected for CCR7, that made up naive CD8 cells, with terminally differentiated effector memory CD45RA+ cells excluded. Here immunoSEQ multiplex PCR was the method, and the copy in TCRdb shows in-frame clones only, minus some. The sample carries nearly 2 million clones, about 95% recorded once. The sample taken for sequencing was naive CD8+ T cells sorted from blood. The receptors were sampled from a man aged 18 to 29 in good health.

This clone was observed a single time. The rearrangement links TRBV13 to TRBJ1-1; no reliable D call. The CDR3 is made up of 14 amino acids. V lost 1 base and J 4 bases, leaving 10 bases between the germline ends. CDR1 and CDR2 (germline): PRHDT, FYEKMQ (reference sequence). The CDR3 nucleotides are TGTGCCAGCAGCTTAGTGGCAGGCACCACTGAAGCTTTCTTT. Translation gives CASSLVAGTTEAFF.

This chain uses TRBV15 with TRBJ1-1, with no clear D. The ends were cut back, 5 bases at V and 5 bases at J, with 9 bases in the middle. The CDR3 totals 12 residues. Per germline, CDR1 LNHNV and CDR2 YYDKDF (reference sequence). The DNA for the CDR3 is TGTGCCACCAGCCCCGCTGAAACTGAAGCTTTCTTT. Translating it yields CATSPAETEAFF.

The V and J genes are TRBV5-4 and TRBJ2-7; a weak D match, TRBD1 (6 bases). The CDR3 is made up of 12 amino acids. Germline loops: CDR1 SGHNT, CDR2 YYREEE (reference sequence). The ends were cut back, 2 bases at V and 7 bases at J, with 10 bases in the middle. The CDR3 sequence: CASSLQGQEQYF. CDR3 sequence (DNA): TGTGCCAGCAGCTTACAGGGCCAGGAGCAGTACTTC.

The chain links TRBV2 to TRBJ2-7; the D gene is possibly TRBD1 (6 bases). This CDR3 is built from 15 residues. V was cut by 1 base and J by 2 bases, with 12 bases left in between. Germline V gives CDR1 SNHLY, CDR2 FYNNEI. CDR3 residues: CASSEDGTRAYEQYF. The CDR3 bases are TGTGCCAGCAGTGAAGATGGGACACGGGCCTACGAGCAGTACTTC.

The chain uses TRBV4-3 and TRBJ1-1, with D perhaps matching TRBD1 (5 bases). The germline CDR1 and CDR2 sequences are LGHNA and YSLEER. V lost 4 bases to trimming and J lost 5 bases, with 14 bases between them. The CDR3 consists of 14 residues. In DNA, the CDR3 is TGCGCCAGCAGCCTAAGCGAGGGGCAAACTGAAGCTTTCTTT. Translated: CASSLSEGQTEAFF.

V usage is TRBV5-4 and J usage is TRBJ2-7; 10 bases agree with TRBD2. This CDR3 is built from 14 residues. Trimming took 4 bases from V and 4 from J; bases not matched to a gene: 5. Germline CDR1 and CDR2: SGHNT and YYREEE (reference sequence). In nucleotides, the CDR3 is TGTGCCAGCAGCCTTGGGACTAGCGTTTACGAGCAGTACTTC. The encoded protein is CASSLGTSVYEQYF.

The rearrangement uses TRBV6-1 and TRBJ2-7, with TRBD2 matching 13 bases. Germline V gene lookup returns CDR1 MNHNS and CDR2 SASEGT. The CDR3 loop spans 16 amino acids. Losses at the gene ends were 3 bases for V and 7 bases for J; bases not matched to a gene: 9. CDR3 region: CASSDPGLAGPGEQYF. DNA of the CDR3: TGTGCCAGCAGTGATCCGGGACTAGCGGGGCCGGGGGAGCAGTACTTC.

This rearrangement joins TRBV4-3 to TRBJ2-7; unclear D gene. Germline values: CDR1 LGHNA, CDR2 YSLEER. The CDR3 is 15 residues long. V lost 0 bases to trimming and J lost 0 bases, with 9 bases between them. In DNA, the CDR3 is TGCGCCAGCAGCCAAGATAGGAGAGGCTCCTACGAGCAGTACTTC. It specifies CASSQDRRGSYEQYF.

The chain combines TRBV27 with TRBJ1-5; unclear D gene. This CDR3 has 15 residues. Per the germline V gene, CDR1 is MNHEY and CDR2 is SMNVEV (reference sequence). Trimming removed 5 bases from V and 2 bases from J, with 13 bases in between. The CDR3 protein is CASSPHAEGNQPQHF. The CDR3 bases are TGTGCCAGCAGTCCCCACGCCGAGGGCAATCAGCCCCAGCATTTT.